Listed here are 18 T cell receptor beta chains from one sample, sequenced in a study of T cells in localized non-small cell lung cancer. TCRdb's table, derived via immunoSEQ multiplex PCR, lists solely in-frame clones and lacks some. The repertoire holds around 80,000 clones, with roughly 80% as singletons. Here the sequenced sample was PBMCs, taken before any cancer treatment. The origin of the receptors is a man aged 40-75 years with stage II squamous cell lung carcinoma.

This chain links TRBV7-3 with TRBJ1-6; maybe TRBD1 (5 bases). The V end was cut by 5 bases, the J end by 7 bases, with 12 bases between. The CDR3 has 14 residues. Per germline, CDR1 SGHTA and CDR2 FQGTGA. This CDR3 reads CASSAISGNSPLHF. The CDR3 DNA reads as TGTGCCAGCAGCGCAATCTCAGGGAATTCACCCCTCCACTTT.

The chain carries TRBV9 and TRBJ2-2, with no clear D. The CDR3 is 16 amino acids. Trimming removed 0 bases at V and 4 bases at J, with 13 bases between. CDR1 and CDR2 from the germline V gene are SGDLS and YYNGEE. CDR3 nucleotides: TGTGCCAGCAGCGTAGAAGCTACTTTGGGCACCGGGGAGCTGTTTTTT. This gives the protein CASSVEATLGTGELFF. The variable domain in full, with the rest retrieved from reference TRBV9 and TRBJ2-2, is DSGVTQTPKHLITATGQRVTLRCSPRSGDLSVYWYQQSLDQGLQFLIQYYNGEERAKGNILERFSAQQFPDLHSELNLSSLELGDSALYFCASSVEATLGTGELFFGEGSRLTVL.

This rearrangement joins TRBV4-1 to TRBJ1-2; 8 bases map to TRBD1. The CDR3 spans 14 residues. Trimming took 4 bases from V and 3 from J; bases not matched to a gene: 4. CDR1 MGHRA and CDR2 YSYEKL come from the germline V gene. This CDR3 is CASSPGQGYYGYTF. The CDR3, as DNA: TGCGCCAGCAGCCCTGGACAGGGCTACTATGGCTACACCTTC.

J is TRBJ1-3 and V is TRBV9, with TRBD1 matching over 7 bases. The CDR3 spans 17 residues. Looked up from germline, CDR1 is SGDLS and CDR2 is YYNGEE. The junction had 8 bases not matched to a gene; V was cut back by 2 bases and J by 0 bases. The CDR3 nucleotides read TGTGCCAGCAGCGTGGATCCCGGGACAGACTCTGGAAACACCATATATTTT. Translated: CASSVDPGTDSGNTIYF.

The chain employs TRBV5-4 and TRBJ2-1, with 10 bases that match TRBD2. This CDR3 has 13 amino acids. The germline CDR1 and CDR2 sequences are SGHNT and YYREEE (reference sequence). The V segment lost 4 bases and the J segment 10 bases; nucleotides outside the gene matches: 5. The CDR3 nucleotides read TGTGCCAGCAGCGGGGGGACTAGCGCCGAGCAGTTCTTC. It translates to CASSGGTSAEQFF.

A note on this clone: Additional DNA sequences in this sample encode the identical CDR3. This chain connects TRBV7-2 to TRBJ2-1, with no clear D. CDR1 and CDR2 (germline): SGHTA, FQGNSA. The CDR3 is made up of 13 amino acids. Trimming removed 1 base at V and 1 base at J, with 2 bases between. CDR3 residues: CASSLDSYNEQFF. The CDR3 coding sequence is TGTGCCAGCAGCTTAGATTCCTACAATGAGCAGTTCTTC.

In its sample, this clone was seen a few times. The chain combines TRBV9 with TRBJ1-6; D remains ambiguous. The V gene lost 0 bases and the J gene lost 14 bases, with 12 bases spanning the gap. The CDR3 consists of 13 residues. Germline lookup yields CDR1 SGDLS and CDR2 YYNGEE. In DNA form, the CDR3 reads TGTGCCAGCAGCGTAGGCCTGGAGGCAACCCTCCACTTT. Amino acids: CASSVGLEATLHF.

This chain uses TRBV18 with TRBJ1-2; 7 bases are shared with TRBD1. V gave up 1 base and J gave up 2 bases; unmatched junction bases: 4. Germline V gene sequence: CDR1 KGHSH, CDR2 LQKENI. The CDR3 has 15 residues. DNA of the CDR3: TGTGCCAGCTCACCACGACAGGGCCCCAACTATGGCTACACCTTC. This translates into CASSPRQGPNYGYTF.

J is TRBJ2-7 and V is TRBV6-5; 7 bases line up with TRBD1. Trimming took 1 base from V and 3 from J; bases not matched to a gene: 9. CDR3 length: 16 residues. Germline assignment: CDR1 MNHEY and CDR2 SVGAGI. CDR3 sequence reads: CASSYYRDRVFYEQYF. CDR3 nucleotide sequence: TGTGCCAGCAGTTACTACCGGGACAGAGTCTTCTACGAGCAGTACTTC.

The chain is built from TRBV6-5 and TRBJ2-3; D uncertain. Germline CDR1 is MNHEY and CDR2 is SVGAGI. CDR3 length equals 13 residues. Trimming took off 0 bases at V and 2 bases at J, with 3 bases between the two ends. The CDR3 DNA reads TGTGCCAGCAGTTACTCAAACACAGATACGCAGTATTTT. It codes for CASSYSNTDTQYF.

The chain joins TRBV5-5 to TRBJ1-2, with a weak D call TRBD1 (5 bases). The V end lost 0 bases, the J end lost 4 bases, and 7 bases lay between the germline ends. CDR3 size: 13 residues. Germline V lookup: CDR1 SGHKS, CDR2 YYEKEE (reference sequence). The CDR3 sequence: CASSLGGSYGYTF. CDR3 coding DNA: TGTGCCAGCAGCTTGGGGGGGAGCTATGGCTACACCTTC.

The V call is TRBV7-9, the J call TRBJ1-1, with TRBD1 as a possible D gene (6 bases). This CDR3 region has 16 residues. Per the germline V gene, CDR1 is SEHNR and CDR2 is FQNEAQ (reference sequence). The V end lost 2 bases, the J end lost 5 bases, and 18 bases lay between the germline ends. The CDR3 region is CASSLNPLQGGTEAFF. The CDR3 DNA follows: TGTGCCAGCAGCTTAAACCCCCTACAGGGCGGGACTGAAGCTTTCTTT.

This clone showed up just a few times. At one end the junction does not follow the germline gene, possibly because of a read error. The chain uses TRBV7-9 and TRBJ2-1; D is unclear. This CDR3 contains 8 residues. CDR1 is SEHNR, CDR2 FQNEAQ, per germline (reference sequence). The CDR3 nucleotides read TGTGCCAGCAGCTTAGGGGTCTTC. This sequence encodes CASSLGVF.

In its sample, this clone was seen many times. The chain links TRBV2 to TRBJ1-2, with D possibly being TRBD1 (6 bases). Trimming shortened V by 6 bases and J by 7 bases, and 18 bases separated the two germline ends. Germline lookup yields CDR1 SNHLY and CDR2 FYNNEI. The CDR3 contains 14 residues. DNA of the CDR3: TGTGCCAGCAGAGTAACAGGGTCCGGTGCTGGCTACACCTTC. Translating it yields CASRVTGSGAGYTF. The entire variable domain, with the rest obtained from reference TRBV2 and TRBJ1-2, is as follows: EPEVTQTPSHQVTQMGQEVILRCVPISNHLYFYWYRQILGQKVEFLVSFYNNEISEKSEIFDDQFSVERPDGSNFTLKIRSTKLEDSAMYFCASRVTGSGAGYTFGSGTRLTVV.

CDR3 sequence: CASSLFPGQGNYNEQFF. CDR3 bases: TGTGCCAGCAGCTTATTCCCGGGACAGGGGAACTACAATGAGCAGTTCTTC. The rearrangement joins TRBV7-2 to TRBJ2-1, with 10 bases fitting TRBD1. The V gene's germline CDR1 is SGHTA and CDR2 FQGNSA. Losses at the gene ends were 2 bases for V and 3 bases for J; bases not matched to a gene: 7. The CDR3 is 17 amino acids.

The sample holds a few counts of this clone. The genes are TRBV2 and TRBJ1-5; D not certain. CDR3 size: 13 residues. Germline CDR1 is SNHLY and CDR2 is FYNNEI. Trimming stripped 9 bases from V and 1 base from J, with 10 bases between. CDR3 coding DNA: TGTGCCAGTTGTCTGGTGAGCAATCAGCCCCAGCATTTT. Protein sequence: CASCLVSNQPQHF.

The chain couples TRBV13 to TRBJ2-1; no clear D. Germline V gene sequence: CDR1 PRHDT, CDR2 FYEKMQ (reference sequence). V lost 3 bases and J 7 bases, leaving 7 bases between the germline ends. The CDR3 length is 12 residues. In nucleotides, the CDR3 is TGTGCCAGCAGCTTTTCATCTAATGAGCAGTTCTTC. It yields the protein CASSFSSNEQFF.

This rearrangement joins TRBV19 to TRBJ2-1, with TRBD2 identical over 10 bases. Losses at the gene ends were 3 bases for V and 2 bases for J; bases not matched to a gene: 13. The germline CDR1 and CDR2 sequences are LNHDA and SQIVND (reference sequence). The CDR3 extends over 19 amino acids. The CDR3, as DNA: TGTGCCAGTAGTATGAGAAGGACTAGCGGAGCCACGACCTACAATGAGCAGTTCTTC. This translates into CASSMRRTSGATTYNEQFF.